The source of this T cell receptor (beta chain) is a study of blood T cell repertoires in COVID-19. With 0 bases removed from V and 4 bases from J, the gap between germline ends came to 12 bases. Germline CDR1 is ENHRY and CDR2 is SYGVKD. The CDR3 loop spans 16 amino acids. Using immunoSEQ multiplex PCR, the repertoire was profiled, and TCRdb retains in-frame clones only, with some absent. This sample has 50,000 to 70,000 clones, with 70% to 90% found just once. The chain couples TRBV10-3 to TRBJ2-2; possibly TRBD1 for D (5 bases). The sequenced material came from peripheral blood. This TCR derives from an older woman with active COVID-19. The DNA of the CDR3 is TGTGCCATCAGTGAGTCGGTTCAGGGTCGCACCGGGGAGCTGTTTTTT. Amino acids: CAISESVQGRTGELFF.